A single sample gave rise to the 22 T cell receptor beta chains below, sequenced in a study of cytomegalovirus exposure and HLA in healthy donors. Use of 60 Vbeta and 13 Jbeta primers characterized the PCR. Using immunoSEQ multiplex PCR, the repertoire was profiled, and TCRdb retains in-frame clones only, with some absent. Of approximately 240,000 clones in the sample, 82% are singletons; the top ten hold 0.58%. Specimen: PBMCs. The receptors were sampled from a woman aged 40 to 55 in good health and CMV-seronegative.

The chain has TRBV5-1 and TRBJ1-3; no clear D. CDR1 SGHRS and CDR2 YFSETQ come from the germline V gene. V lost 0 bases and J lost 0, with 7 bases in between. This CDR3 region has 15 residues. The CDR3: CASSLAGSSGNTIYF. CDR3 DNA: TGCGCCAGCAGCTTGGCCGGGAGCTCTGGAAACACCATATATTTT. Full variable domain (rest looked up from reference TRBV5-1 and TRBJ1-3): KAGVTQTPRYLIKTRGQQVTLSCSPISGHRSVSWYQQTPGQGLQFLFEYFSETQRNKGNFPGRFSGRQFSNSRSEMNVSTLELGDSALYLCASSLAGSSGNTIYFGEGSWLTVV.

This clone was seen once. The chain has TRBV7-9 and TRBJ1-6; TRBD1 aligns across 7 bases. Germline values: CDR1 SEHNR, CDR2 FQNEAQ (reference sequence). The CDR3 has 14 amino acids. The trim removed 3 bases at V and 8 bases at J, leaving 4 bases unmatched. CDR3 nucleotide sequence: TGTGCCAGCAGCTTCCCTCAGGGGGATTCACCCCTCCACTTT. Its translation: CASSFPQGDSPLHF.

This sequence joins TRBV5-8 and TRBJ1-1, with D hard to call. Germline V lookup: CDR1 SGHTS, CDR2 YDEGEE. V was shortened by 0 bases and J by 0 bases, with 6 bases between the two germline ends. The length of the CDR3 is 14 residues. The CDR3 here is CASSLGRLNTEAFF. Here the CDR3 DNA reads TGTGCCAGCAGCTTGGGGCGGTTGAACACTGAAGCTTTCTTT. The variable domain in full, completed from reference TRBV5-8 and TRBJ1-1, reads EAGVTQSPTHLIKTRGQQATLRCSPISGHTSVYWYQQALGLGLQFLLWYDEGEERNRGNFPPRFSGRQFPNYSSELNVNALELEDSALYLCASSLGRLNTEAFFGQGTRLTVV.

This clone was seen more than once but under ten times. The chain uses TRBV6-5 and TRBJ1-1; unclear D gene. Per the germline V gene, CDR1 is MNHEY and CDR2 is SVGAGI. The CDR3 extends over 12 amino acids. V lost 5 bases and J 5 bases, leaving 9 bases between the germline ends. DNA of the CDR3: TGTGCCAGCAGTGATCACGGGACTGAAGCTTTCTTT. It specifies CASSDHGTEAFF.

The chain uses TRBV11-3 and TRBJ2-1; D may be TRBD2 (6 bases). This CDR3 has 15 residues. The germline gives CDR1 SGHNT, CDR2 YENEEA. Trimming cost V 5 bases and J 4 bases, with 15 bases left between them. The CDR3: CASSGDFSPYNEQFF. The CDR3 coding sequence is TGTGCCAGCAGCGGGGACTTTTCCCCATACAATGAGCAGTTCTTC.

The chain carries TRBV19 and TRBJ2-2; TRBD1 matches at 8 bases. Germline assignment: CDR1 LNHDA and CDR2 SQIVND (reference sequence). This CDR3 spans 17 amino acids. The junction had 12 bases not matched to a gene; V was cut back by 5 bases and J by 4 bases. Here the CDR3 DNA reads TGTGCCAGTAGTGTCCGCGGACAGGGCGGTTTCACCGGGGAGCTGTTTTTT. This gives the protein CASSVRGQGGFTGELFF.

The V gene is TRBV6-6, the J gene TRBJ2-7; 8 nucleotides line up with TRBD1. Per germline, CDR1 MNHNY and CDR2 SVGAGI (reference sequence). This CDR3 comprises 16 residues. The ends lost 4 bases at V and 6 bases at J; junction bases unmatched: 14. CDR3 nucleotide sequence: TGTGCCAGCAGTTTTCTTACGACGGATACAGGGGGCGAGCAGTACTTC. Translation gives CASSFLTTDTGGEQYF.

The chain is built from TRBV5-6 and TRBJ2-1; a weak D match, TRBD2 (5 bases). V was shortened by 1 base and J by 0 bases, with 11 bases between the two germline ends. CDR3 length: 16 amino acids. Germline CDR1 SGHDT, CDR2 YYEEEE. CDR3 protein: CASSLSGFNSYNEQFF. The CDR3 nucleotides are TGTGCCAGCAGCTTGTCGGGGTTTAACTCCTACAATGAGCAGTTCTTC.

V is TRBV7-6 and J is TRBJ2-7, with unresolved D. V lost 2 bases and J lost 4, with 6 bases in between. CDR1 and CDR2 from the germline V gene are SGHVS and FNYEAQ. This CDR3 comprises 12 residues. The DNA for the CDR3 is TGTGCCAGCAGCTTATCAGGTTACGAGCAGTACTTC. This translates into CASSLSGYEQYF.

The rearrangement uses TRBV6-1 and TRBJ1-5; no clear D gene. The V and J ends lost 1 base and 6 bases respectively, with 10 bases between them. The germline V gene has CDR1 MNHNS and CDR2 SASEGT. This CDR3 is built from 14 residues. In DNA, the CDR3 is TGTGCCAGCAGTGAAGGAGGAGAGGTTCAGCCCCAGCATTTT. Its translation: CASSEGGEVQPQHF.

This chain joins TRBV10-3 and TRBJ1-5; 8 nucleotides line up with TRBD1. J gave up 2 bases and V 1 base, and 4 bases lay outside the gene matches. The CDR3 loop spans 16 amino acids. In germline, CDR1 is ENHRY, CDR2 SYGVKD. The CDR3 is CAISEFATGGNQPQHF. For the CDR3, the DNA is TGTGCCATCAGTGAGTTTGCGACAGGGGGCAATCAGCCCCAGCATTTT.

The J gene is TRBJ2-5, the V gene TRBV4-1, with D uncertain. Germline lookup yields CDR1 MGHRA and CDR2 YSYEKL. The V gene lost 0 bases and the J gene lost 4 bases, with 15 bases spanning the gap. This CDR3 is 16 amino acids long. CDR3 loop: CASSQDGHSGPETQYF. DNA for the CDR3: TGCGCCAGCAGCCAAGATGGCCATAGTGGGCCAGAGACCCAGTACTTC.

This clone was seen only a few times. The genes are TRBV4-3 and TRBJ2-1, with D maybe TRBD1 (6 bases). V was cut by 0 bases and J by 3 bases, with 9 bases left in between. Germline V gene data show CDR1 as LGHNA and CDR2 as YSLEER. The CDR3 is 15 amino acids. The CDR3 DNA reads as TGCGCCAGCAGCCAAGATAACAGGGTCTACAATGAGCAGTTCTTC. Translation gives CASSQDNRVYNEQFF.

The rearrangement links TRBV7-2 to TRBJ2-3; the D gene is possibly TRBD2 (5 bases). Germline V gene sequence: CDR1 SGHTA, CDR2 FQGNSA. Trimming removed 1 base at V and 2 bases at J, with 13 bases between. CDR3 size: 16 residues. The CDR3 here is CASSLVSGSLTDTQYF. DNA for the CDR3: TGTGCCAGCAGCTTAGTGTCGGGGAGCCTCACAGATACGCAGTATTTT.

The V call is TRBV29-1, the J call TRBJ2-1, with a tentative D call TRBD1 (6 bases). The germline V gene has CDR1 SQVTM and CDR2 ANQGSEA. CDR3 length equals 15 residues. V lost 7 bases and J lost 0, with 16 bases in between. CDR3 DNA sequence: TGCAGCGCCCCGAAGCAGGGGTCCTCCTACAATGAGCAGTTCTTC. Its protein is CSAPKQGSSYNEQFF.

The CDR3 loop reads CASSTLSSGGRDEQFF. The CDR3 DNA sequence: TGTGCCAGCAGTACCTTGTCTAGCGGGGGGAGAGATGAGCAGTTCTTC. The chain couples TRBV7-9 to TRBJ2-1, with TRBD2 identical over 11 bases. CDR3 size: 16 residues. The germline CDR1 and CDR2 sequences are SEHNR and FQNEAQ (reference sequence). V was pared by 6 bases and J by 8 bases, with 12 bases of the junction left unmatched. Combining the CDR3 with reference TRBV7-9 and TRBJ2-1 gives the whole variable domain DTGVSQNPRHKITKRGQNVTFRCDPISEHNRLYWYRQTLGQGPEFLTYFQNEAQLEKSRLLSDRFSAERPKGSFSTLEIQRTEQGDSAMYLCASSTLSSGGRDEQFFGPGTRLTVL.

This chain links TRBV7-9 with TRBJ2-7; the D is unclear. Germline assignment: CDR1 SEHNR and CDR2 FQNEAQ (reference sequence). The CDR3 contains 10 residues. V was clipped by 4 bases and J by 6 bases, with 4 bases between them. In nucleotides, the CDR3 is TGTGCCAGCAGCTCAGGCGAGCAGTACTTC. This sequence encodes CASSSGEQYF.

CDR3: CASTGQFNQPQHF. The CDR3 DNA follows: TGTGCCAGTACAGGGCAGTTCAATCAGCCCCAGCATTTT. This chain joins TRBV19 and TRBJ1-5; TRBD1 is a possible D gene (5 bases). The CDR3 runs to 13 residues. Per germline, CDR1 LNHDA and CDR2 SQIVND (reference sequence). V was pared by 7 bases and J by 3 bases, with 10 bases between.

The rearrangement uses TRBV5-4 and TRBJ2-7, with 7 bases matching TRBD2. Trimming took 3 bases from V and 1 from J; bases not matched to a gene: 7. Germline V lookup: CDR1 SGHNT, CDR2 YYREEE (reference sequence). CDR3 length: 15 amino acids. The CDR3 protein is CASSWGSGGSYEQYF. The CDR3 DNA is TGTGCCAGCAGCTGGGGATCGGGAGGATCCTACGAGCAGTACTTC.

This clone was found once. The chain uses TRBV5-5 and TRBJ1-1; no clear D. The CDR3 sequence is 14 residues long. Germline V lookup: CDR1 SGHKS, CDR2 YYEKEE (reference sequence). The V end was cut by 0 bases, the J end by 5 bases, with 11 bases between. The DNA for the CDR3 is TGTGCCAGCAGCTTGGGCACCTCGGGGACTGAAGCTTTCTTT. It encodes CASSLGTSGTEAFF.

In its sample, this clone was seen a few times. The chain is built from TRBV18 and TRBJ1-1; no definite D call. Trimming pared 1 base from V and 4 bases from J, leaving 10 bases between. The CDR3 is made up of 14 amino acids. Per the germline V gene, CDR1 is KGHSH and CDR2 is LQKENI. DNA of the CDR3: TGTGCCAGCTCACCACTAGCCCTTGGCACTGAAGCTTTCTTT. The encoded protein is CASSPLALGTEAFF.

The CDR3 protein is CASSLWEQGNSPLHF. CDR3 DNA: TGCGCCAGCAGCTTGTGGGAACAGGGCAATTCACCCCTCCACTTT. The V call is TRBV5-1, the J call TRBJ1-6, with D possibly TRBD1 on 6 matching bases. The V end was cut by 1 base, the J end by 7 bases, with 12 bases between. Germline V gives CDR1 SGHRS, CDR2 YFSETQ. This CDR3 has 15 amino acids.